This TCR beta chain was identified in a study of tumor and adjacent non-tumor tissue in lung cancer. This sample's RNA came from whole unsorted tissue. Distant lung tissue was collected more than 3 cm away from the tumor edge. The ends lost 3 bases at V and 2 bases at J; junction bases unmatched: 4. Germline CDR1 reads MGHDK; CDR2 reads SYGVNS. The CDR3 is 14 amino acids. A modified ARM-PCR protocol with three rounds of nested PCR amplified TCRbeta. One entry per CDR3 protein results from TCRdb running MiXCR on the multiplex PCR reads. The sample lists about 110,000 distinct CDR3 sequences, over 55% occurring once.

The source is a man aged 60 to 75 with non-small cell lung cancer. The sample was distant non-tumor lung tissue. The chain carries TRBV25-1 and TRBJ2-7, with TRBD2 matching 7 bases. CDR3 sequence (DNA): TGTGCCAGCAGTGAGAGGGACTACCCCTACGAGCAGTACTTC. Its protein product is CASSERDYPYEQYF.